The 12 T cell receptor beta chains given below trace back to one sample, sequenced in a study of neoadjuvant nivolumab and ipilimumab in lung cancer. Profiled with immunoSEQ multiplex PCR; TCRdb holds only in-frame clones, not every one. Of 24,000 or so clones in the sample, 80% were seen once. Sequenced material: peripheral blood, taken before neoadjuvant nivolumab, alone or with ipilimumab. These receptors all come from an adult with non-small cell lung cancer.

This chain uses TRBV7-2 with TRBJ2-1; unclear D gene. The CDR3 has 12 amino acids. Trimming left V 0 bases short and J 8 bases short, with 5 bases between. From germline, CDR1 is SGHTA and CDR2 FQGNSA. This CDR3 reads CASSLAGYEQFF. The CDR3 nucleotides are TGTGCCAGCAGCTTAGCGGGCTATGAGCAGTTCTTC.

The genes are TRBV5-4 and TRBJ1-1, with 7 bases matching TRBD1. CDR3 length: 15 residues. Trimming cost V 4 bases and J 4 bases; bases outside gene matches: 10. Germline loops: CDR1 SGHNT, CDR2 YYREEE (reference sequence). The CDR3 nucleotides read TGTGCCAGCAGCACCCAGGGGGGAGTGATCACTGAAGCTTTCTTT. The encoded protein is CASSTQGGVITEAFF.

The J gene is TRBJ2-2, the V gene TRBV28; 8 bases agree with TRBD1. The CDR3 is 16 amino acids. After removal of 6 bases from V and 1 base from J, the junction contained 7 bases not matched to a gene. The V gene's germline CDR1 is MDHEN and CDR2 SYDVKM. This chain's CDR3 is CASRLSGTGNTGELFF. In DNA form, the CDR3 reads TGTGCCAGCAGACTTTCCGGGACAGGGAACACCGGGGAGCTGTTTTTT.

This sequence joins TRBV7-3 and TRBJ2-3; tentatively, D is TRBD2 (5 bases). The length of the CDR3 is 15 residues. The V end lost 5 bases, the J end lost 4 bases, and 16 bases lay between the germline ends. The germline CDR1 and CDR2 sequences are SGHTA and FQGTGA. The chain's CDR3 is CASSPGLEDADTQYF. The CDR3 DNA sequence: TGTGCCAGCAGCCCAGGACTGGAGGATGCAGATACGCAGTATTTT.

This chain connects TRBV5-1 to TRBJ2-1; TRBD1 might be the D (6 bases). Germline values: CDR1 SGHRS, CDR2 YFSETQ. The CDR3 contains 16 residues. V gave up 0 bases and J gave up 0 bases, with 10 bases separating them. The CDR3 region has the DNA TGCGCCAGCAGCTTGGCCGGACAGAGCTCCTACAATGAGCAGTTCTTC. Its translation is CASSLAGQSSYNEQFF.

J is TRBJ1-1 and V is TRBV11-2; the match to TRBD1 covers 7 bases. The CDR3 is 13 amino acids. Trimming cost V 2 bases and J 8 bases; bases outside gene matches: 5. The V gene's germline CDR1 is SGHAT and CDR2 FQNNGV. Here the CDR3 DNA reads TGTGCCAGCAGCTTAAGACAGGGTATAGAAGCTTTCTTT. As protein: CASSLRQGIEAFF. The variable domain in full, completed from reference TRBV11-2 and TRBJ1-1, reads EAGVAQSPRYKIIEKRQSVAFWCNPISGHATLYWYQQILGQGPKLLIQFQNNGVVDDSQLPKDRFSAERLKGVDSTLKIQPAKLEDSAVYLCASSLRQGIEAFFGQGTRLTVV.

This chain links TRBV7-6 with TRBJ2-7; D may correspond to TRBD1 or TRBD2 (5 bases each). The ends were cut back, 4 bases at V and 5 bases at J, with 18 bases in the middle. The CDR3 extends over 15 amino acids. Germline V gene lookup returns CDR1 SGHVS and CDR2 FNYEAQ. CDR3 amino acids: CASSYGATDLDEQYF. The CDR3 DNA sequence: TGTGCCAGCAGCTACGGGGCTACTGATCTCGACGAGCAGTACTTC.

V usage is TRBV7-2 and J usage is TRBJ1-3; a weak D match, TRBD1 (5 bases). Trimming stripped 6 bases from V and 0 bases from J, with 9 bases between. The CDR3 loop spans 14 amino acids. Per germline, CDR1 SGHTA and CDR2 FQGNSA. DNA of the CDR3: TGTGCCAGCAGGGGGGACTTCTCTGGAAACACCATATATTTT. This codes for CASRGDFSGNTIYF.

CDR3 nucleotide sequence: TGCGCCAGCAGTGACTCCCTGAGCTCCTACGAGCAGTACTTC. It is translated as CASSDSLSSYEQYF. The V and J genes are TRBV10-2 and TRBJ2-7; D is unresolved. Per germline, CDR1 WSHSY and CDR2 SAAADI. This CDR3 comprises 14 residues. The germline V and J ends were trimmed by 3 bases and 0 bases, with 9 bases remaining between them.

The chain carries TRBV7-2 and TRBJ1-6, with D unclear. Germline CDR1 SGHTA, CDR2 FQGNSA. The V gene lost 4 bases and the J gene lost 7 bases, with 5 bases spanning the gap. The CDR3 runs to 12 residues. The CDR3 DNA is TGTGCCAGCAGCTCGAGCAATTCACCCCTCCACTTT. Translation: CASSSSNSPLHF.

The chain uses TRBV5-1 and TRBJ2-2, with D unclear. V shed 2 bases and J shed 7 bases, with 6 bases lying between them. The CDR3 runs 12 residues. The germline CDR1 and CDR2 sequences are SGHRS and YFSETQ. For the CDR3, the DNA is TGCGCCAGCAGCTTTAAGGGCGGGGAGCTGTTTTTT. Protein sequence: CASSFKGGELFF.

V is TRBV10-2 and J is TRBJ1-6; D remains ambiguous. This CDR3 is 15 amino acids long. Germline V lookup: CDR1 WSHSY, CDR2 SAAADI. The V end was cut by 2 bases, the J end by 2 bases, with 7 bases between. The CDR3 nucleotides are TGCGCCAGCAGTGAGCACAGCCCCTATAATTCACCCCTCCACTTT. Translating gives CASSEHSPYNSPLHF.